The clone carrying this T cell receptor beta chain was observed a few times. Extraction of RNA preceded its reverse transcription into cDNA, which served as the sequencing template. The table came from immunoSEQ multiplex PCR; TCRdb's copy has only in-frame clones and leaves some out. Of about 110,000 clones listed, 59% are singletons. This record belongs to a study of CD8+ T cells in alopecia areata. V was clipped by 5 bases and J by 0 bases, with 20 bases between them. Germline V gene sequence: CDR1 MNHEY, CDR2 SMNVEV (reference sequence). This CDR3 has 18 residues. The chain employs TRBV27 and TRBJ1-5; D possibly corresponds to TRBD1 (6 bases). This TCR was recovered from a human donor in good health. The sequenced sample was CD8+ T cells sorted from blood. The CDR3 region has the DNA TGTGCCAGCAGTGCCGACCTGGGGGCGGTTTATAGCAATCAGCCCCAGCATTTT. Its protein product is CASSADLGAVYSNQPQHF.